This TCR beta chain was captured in a study of blood T cell repertoires in COVID-19. Overall study: Samples of COVID-19 (acute and convalescent) were obtained from the United States, Italy and Spain. The analysed material was cDNA or gDNA that came from T cells, B-cell-depleted T cells, or PBMCs.

Clones were read by immunoSEQ multiplex PCR, and TCRdb kept only the in-frame ones, dropping some. The repertoire includes 110,000 to 150,000 clones, 90% of them detected once, and approximately 11% sits in the top ten. The germline CDR1 and CDR2 sequences are DFQATT and SNEGSKA (reference sequence). This CDR3 has 17 residues. V shed 3 bases, J shed 0 bases, and the junction held 9 bases outside the gene matches. This clonotype was obtained from a woman aged 80 or older with acute or convalescent COVID-19. This chain uses TRBV20-1 with TRBJ2-5; 11 positions match TRBD2. The sequenced material came from peripheral blood. CDR3 coding DNA: TGCAGTGCTAGTCTCCTAGCGGGGGGCCCCGACCAAGAGACCCAGTACTTC. Amino acid sequence: CSASLLAGGPDQETQYF.